This T cell receptor beta chain is from a study of regulatory T cells in long-lasting Graves disease. Study-wide context: It was over 5 years of antithyroid drugs, with positive TSH receptor antibodies, that meant persistent Graves' disease. Study results and caveats: Accuracy might have suffered from few samples. The persistent group shared about 2,500 public clonotypes, more than the roughly 970 shared by new patients. There were preferences for TRBV28, TRBJ1-2 and TRBJ2-5 in persistent disease.

Germline V gives CDR1 MDHEN, CDR2 SYDVKM. The CDR3 has 13 residues. Trimming removed 1 base from V and 4 bases from J, with 7 bases in between. With respect to this clonotype: Its antigen is still unknown.

Building of the TCR beta libraries involved iRepertoire HTBI primers and Arm-PCR of CDR3 regions. In TCRdb, the multiplex PCR reads were re-called with MiXCR into one record per CDR3 protein. The sample yields about 430,000 distinct CDR3 sequences, 21% seen once. The sample's time point: persistent/refractory GD, antithyroid drugs over 5 years with positive TRAb. The TCR library used RNA extracted from PBMCs. The receptor comes from a female donor with Graves disease. The specimen comprised peripheral blood mononuclear cells (PBMCs), sampled when the disease was refractory, from a patient treated with antithyroid drugs. The V call is TRBV28, the J call TRBJ1-1; D call uncertain. CDR3 in amino acids: CASSLSDTTEAFF. For the CDR3, the DNA is TGTGCCAGCAGTTTATCCGATACCACTGAAGCTTTCTTT.